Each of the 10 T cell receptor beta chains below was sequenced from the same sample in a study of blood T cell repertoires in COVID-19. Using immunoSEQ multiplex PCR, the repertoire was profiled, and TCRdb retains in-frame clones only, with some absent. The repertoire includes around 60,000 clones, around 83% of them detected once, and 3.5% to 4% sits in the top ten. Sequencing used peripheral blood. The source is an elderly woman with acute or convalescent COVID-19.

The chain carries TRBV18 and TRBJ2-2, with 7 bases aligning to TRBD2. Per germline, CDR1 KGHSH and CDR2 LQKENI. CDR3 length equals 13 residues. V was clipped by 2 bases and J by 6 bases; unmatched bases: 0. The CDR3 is CASSPTSAGELFF. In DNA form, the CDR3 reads TGTGCCAGCTCACCAACTAGCGCCGGGGAGCTGTTTTTT. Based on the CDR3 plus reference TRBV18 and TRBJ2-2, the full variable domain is NAGVMQNPRHLVRRRGQEARLRCSPMKGHSHVYWYRQLPEEGLKFMVYLQKENIIDESGMPKERFSAEFPKEGPSILRIQQVVRGDSAAYFCASSPTSAGELFFGEGSRLTVL.

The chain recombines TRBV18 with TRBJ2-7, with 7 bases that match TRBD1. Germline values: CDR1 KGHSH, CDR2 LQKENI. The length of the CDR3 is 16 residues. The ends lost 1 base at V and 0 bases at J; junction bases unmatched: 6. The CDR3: CASSPLGTASSYEQYF. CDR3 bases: TGTGCCAGCTCACCACTTGGGACAGCGAGCTCCTACGAGCAGTACTTC. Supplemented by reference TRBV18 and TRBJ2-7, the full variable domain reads NAGVMQNPRHLVRRRGQEARLRCSPMKGHSHVYWYRQLPEEGLKFMVYLQKENIIDESGMPKERFSAEFPKEGPSILRIQQVVRGDSAAYFCASSPLGTASSYEQYFGPGTRLTVT.

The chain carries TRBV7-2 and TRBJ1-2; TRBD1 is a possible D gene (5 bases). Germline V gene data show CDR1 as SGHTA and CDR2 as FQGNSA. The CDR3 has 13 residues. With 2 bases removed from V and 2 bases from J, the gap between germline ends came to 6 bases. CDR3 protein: CASSLNRNYGYTF. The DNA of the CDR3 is TGTGCCAGCAGCTTAAACAGGAACTATGGCTACACCTTC.

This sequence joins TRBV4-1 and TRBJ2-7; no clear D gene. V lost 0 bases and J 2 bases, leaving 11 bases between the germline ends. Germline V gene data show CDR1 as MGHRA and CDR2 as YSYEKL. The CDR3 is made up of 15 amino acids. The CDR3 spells CASSQEIGLTYEQYF. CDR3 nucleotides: TGCGCCAGCAGCCAAGAAATTGGGCTAACCTACGAGCAGTACTTC.

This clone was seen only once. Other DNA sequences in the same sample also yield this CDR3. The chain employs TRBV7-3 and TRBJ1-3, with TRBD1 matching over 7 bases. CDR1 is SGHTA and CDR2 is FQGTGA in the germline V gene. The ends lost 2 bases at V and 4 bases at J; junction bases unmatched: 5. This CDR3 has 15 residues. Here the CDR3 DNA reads TGTGCCAGCAGCTTAGAGGGGGCGAGGGGAAACACCATATATTTT. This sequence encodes CASSLEGARGNTIYF.

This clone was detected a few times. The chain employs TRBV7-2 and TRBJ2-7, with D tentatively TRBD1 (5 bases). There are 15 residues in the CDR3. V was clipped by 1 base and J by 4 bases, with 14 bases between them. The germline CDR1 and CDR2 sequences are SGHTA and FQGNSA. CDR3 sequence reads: CASSLGQNRAYEQYF. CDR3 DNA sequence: TGTGCCAGCAGCTTAGGACAGAATCGGGCGTACGAGCAGTACTTC. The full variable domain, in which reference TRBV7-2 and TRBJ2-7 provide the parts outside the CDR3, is GAGVSQSPSNKVTEKGKDVELRCDPISGHTALYWYRQSLGQGLEFLIYFQGNSAPDKSGLPSDRFSAERTGGSVSTLTIQRTQQEDSAVYLCASSLGQNRAYEQYFGPGTRLTVT.

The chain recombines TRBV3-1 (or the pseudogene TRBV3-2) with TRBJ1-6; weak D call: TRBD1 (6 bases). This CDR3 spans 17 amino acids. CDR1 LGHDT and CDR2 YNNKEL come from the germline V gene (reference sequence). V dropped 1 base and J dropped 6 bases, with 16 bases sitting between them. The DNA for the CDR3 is TGTGCCAGCAGCCAAGTAGGCAGGGGTCTTTCTAATTCACCCCTCCACTTT. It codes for CASSQVGRGLSNSPLHF.

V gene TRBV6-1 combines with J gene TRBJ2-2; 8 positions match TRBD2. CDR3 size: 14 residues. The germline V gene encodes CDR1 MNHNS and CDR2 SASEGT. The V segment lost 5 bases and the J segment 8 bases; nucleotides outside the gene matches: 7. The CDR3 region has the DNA TGTGCCAGCAGTCAGACTAGCGAGGGGGGGGAGCTGTTTTTT. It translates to CASSQTSEGGELFF.

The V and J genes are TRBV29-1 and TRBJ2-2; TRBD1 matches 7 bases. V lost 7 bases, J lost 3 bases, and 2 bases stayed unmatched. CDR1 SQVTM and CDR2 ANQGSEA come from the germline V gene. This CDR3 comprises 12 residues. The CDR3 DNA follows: TGCAGCGGGGGACAGCACACCGGGGAGCTGTTTTTT. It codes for CSGGQHTGELFF.

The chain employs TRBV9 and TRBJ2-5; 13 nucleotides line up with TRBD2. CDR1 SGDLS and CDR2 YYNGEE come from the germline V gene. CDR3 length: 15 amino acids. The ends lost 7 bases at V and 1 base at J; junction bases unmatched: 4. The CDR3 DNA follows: TGTGCCAGCCAGACTAGCGGGGGGTTCCAAGAGACCCAGTACTTC. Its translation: CASQTSGGFQETQYF.